The next 16 T cell receptor beta chains were all read from a single sample in a study of vaccination effects on CD4 cells after COVID-19. These receptors' targets are unknown. Generated by immunoSEQ multiplex PCR, the TCRdb table keeps only in-frame clones and is missing some. The table lists tens of thousands of clones, approximately 81% of them singletons. With the ViraFEST assay, the study expanded antigen-specific CD4+ T cells using viral peptide pools, then sequenced them. Upon completion of 10 to 11 days in culture, CD4+ T cells were isolated. The sequences come from CD4+ T cells from PBMCs cultured with HCoV-229E spike peptides, collected before COVID-19 vaccination. The receptors shown here come from a human donor who received a COVID-19 vaccine.

This clone appeared once. The rearrangement uses TRBV10-3 and TRBJ1-2; no clear D. This CDR3 is 12 amino acids long. V was shortened by 5 bases and J by 1 base, with 5 bases between the two germline ends. Germline V gene data show CDR1 as ENHRY and CDR2 as SYGVKD. CDR3 in amino acids: CAISSVNYGYTF. The CDR3 coding sequence is TGTGCCATCAGTTCAGTTAACTATGGCTACACCTTC.

This chain connects TRBV10-3 to TRBJ1-1; no reliable D call. Trimming took 3 bases from V and 11 from J, leaving 13 bases between them. The CDR3 covers 12 residues. Germline V gives CDR1 ENHRY, CDR2 SYGVKD. CDR3 protein: CAISDSSRWAFF. CDR3 DNA sequence: TGTGCCATCAGTGATAGCAGCCGGTGGGCTTTCTTT.

This rearrangement joins TRBV5-1 to TRBJ1-4, with D possibly being TRBD1 (6 bases). V was cut by 4 bases and J by 4 bases, with 17 bases left in between. There are 16 residues in the CDR3. The germline CDR1 and CDR2 sequences are SGHRS and YFSETQ. The DNA for the CDR3 is TGCGCCAGCAGCCTTGCCCCGGGGGCCGGTAATGAAAAACTGTTTTTT. Protein product: CASSLAPGAGNEKLFF.

The chain joins TRBV6-1 to TRBJ2-2; D assignment may be TRBD1 or TRBD2 (6 bases each). The germline CDR1 and CDR2 sequences are MNHNS and SASEGT. V gave up 4 bases and J gave up 3 bases, with 15 bases separating them. The CDR3 sequence is 16 residues long. The CDR3 reads CASSGYGGQHTGELFF. As DNA, the CDR3 is TGTGCCAGCAGTGGCTATGGGGGGCAACACACCGGGGAGCTGTTTTTT.

The chain employs TRBV2 and TRBJ1-1; no reliable D call. The CDR3 spans 13 residues. CDR1 and CDR2 from the germline V gene are SNHLY and FYNNEI. V lost 5 bases and J lost 2, with 9 bases in between. The CDR3 nucleotides are TGTGCCAGCAGTCGCGGCTCCAACACTGAAGCTTTCTTT. It encodes CASSRGSNTEAFF.

This chain uses TRBV12-3 or TRBV12-4 with TRBJ1-5; D not resolved. The CDR3 spans 13 residues. Trimming removed 8 bases from V and 0 bases from J, with 8 bases in between. CDR3 bases: TGTGCCAGCGGCTTCAATAGCAATCAGCCCCAGCATTTT. Amino acid sequence: CASGFNSNQPQHF.

The chain joins TRBV18 to TRBJ1-5, with 7 nucleotides matching TRBD1. The length of the CDR3 is 14 residues. The ends lost 4 bases at V and 4 bases at J; junction bases unmatched: 4. Germline V lookup: CDR1 KGHSH, CDR2 LQKENI. As DNA, the CDR3 is TGTGCCAGCTCACTTACACAGGGGAATCAGCCCCAGCATTTT. Protein: CASSLTQGNQPQHF.

This chain links TRBV10-2 with TRBJ2-2; D is perhaps TRBD1 (6 bases). V shed 5 bases and J shed 0 bases, with 7 bases lying between them. CDR1 and CDR2 from the germline V gene are WSHSY and SAAADI. The CDR3 consists of 14 residues. CDR3 amino acids: CASSRTANTGELFF. The DNA of the CDR3 is TGCGCCAGCAGTCGGACAGCGAACACCGGGGAGCTGTTTTTT.

This CDR3 reads CASSVGDHTDTQYF. Here the CDR3 DNA reads TGCGCCAGCAGCGTCGGGGATCACACAGATACGCAGTATTTT. The chain combines TRBV5-1 with TRBJ2-3; tentative D call: TRBD2 (5 bases). CDR1 and CDR2 (germline): SGHRS, YFSETQ. CDR3 length equals 14 residues. The germline V and J ends were trimmed by 4 bases and 2 bases, with 11 bases remaining between them.

The chain combines TRBV25-1 with TRBJ2-3; D is ambiguous. This CDR3 contains 11 residues. Germline loops: CDR1 MGHDK, CDR2 SYGVNS. V was clipped by 6 bases and J by 4 bases, with 5 bases between them. In nucleotides, the CDR3 is TGTGCCAGCAGCCCAGCAGATACGCAGTATTTT. This gives the protein CASSPADTQYF.

V gene TRBV7-3 combines with J gene TRBJ2-3; 7 nucleotides match TRBD1. This CDR3 comprises 15 residues. Germline V gives CDR1 SGHTA, CDR2 FQGTGA. After removal of 5 bases from V and 1 base from J, the junction contained 6 bases not matched to a gene. CDR3 DNA: TGTGCCAGCAGCCTCAGGGGACAGCGCACAGATACGCAGTATTTT. Protein sequence: CASSLRGQRTDTQYF. Using reference TRBV7-3 and TRBJ2-3 for the parts outside the CDR3, the full variable domain is GAGVSQTPSNKVTEKGKYVELRCDPISGHTALYWYRQSLGQGPEFLIYFQGTGAADDSGLPNDRFFAVRPEGSVSTLKIQRTERGDSAVYLCASSLRGQRTDTQYFGPGTRLTVL.

The chain uses TRBV18 and TRBJ2-1; D unclear. Trimming cost V 3 bases and J 0 bases, with 9 bases left between them. The CDR3 is 15 amino acids. Germline CDR1 KGHSH, CDR2 LQKENI. Here the CDR3 reads CASSPLPRSYNEQFF. The CDR3 region has the DNA TGTGCCAGCTCACCCCTACCCCGCTCCTACAATGAGCAGTTCTTC. Based on the CDR3 plus reference TRBV18 and TRBJ2-1, the full variable domain is NAGVMQNPRHLVRRRGQEARLRCSPMKGHSHVYWYRQLPEEGLKFMVYLQKENIIDESGMPKERFSAEFPKEGPSILRIQQVVRGDSAAYFCASSPLPRSYNEQFFGPGTRLTVL.

This rearrangement joins TRBV25-1 to TRBJ2-3, with D maybe TRBD1 (6 bases). Germline V gene data show CDR1 as MGHDK and CDR2 as SYGVNS. CDR3 size: 13 residues. The ends were cut back, 2 bases at V and 9 bases at J, with 12 bases in the middle. The DNA for the CDR3 is TGTGCCAGCAGTGAACTGGGGGCCCAGACGCAGTATTTT. As protein: CASSELGAQTQYF.

This clone was observed once. CDR3 sequence: CAWSASRSGTENYGYTF. The DNA of the CDR3 is TGTGCCTGGAGTGCATCGAGATCCGGGACAGAGAACTATGGCTACACCTTC. This chain connects TRBV30 to TRBJ1-2, with 7 bases that match TRBD1. V was pared by 1 base and J by 2 bases, with 13 bases of the junction left unmatched. This CDR3 has 17 amino acids. Germline V gene data show CDR1 as GTSNPN and CDR2 as SVGIG (reference sequence). Variable domain in full (rest from reference TRBV30 and TRBJ1-2): SQTIHQWPATLVQPVGSPLSLECTVEGTSNPNLYWYRQAAGRGLQLLFYSVGIGQISSEVPQNLSASRPQDRQFILSSKKLLLSDSGFYLCAWSASRSGTENYGYTFGSGTRLTVV.

V and J are TRBV6-2 or TRBV6-3 and TRBJ1-1; D not resolved. The germline CDR1 and CDR2 sequences are MNHEY and SVGEGT. The CDR3 is made up of 15 amino acids. Trimming left V 2 bases short and J 0 bases short, with 10 bases between. CDR3 in DNA: TGTGCCAGCAGTTACGAGTTTAGGATGAACACTGAAGCTTTCTTT. Translating gives CASSYEFRMNTEAFF.

V is TRBV3-1 (or the pseudogene TRBV3-2) and J is TRBJ1-4; TRBD1 is a possible D gene (6 bases). Germline V gene sequence: CDR1 LGHDT, CDR2 YNNKEL (reference sequence). V was clipped by 0 bases and J by 8 bases, with 19 bases between them. The CDR3 is 17 amino acids. As DNA, the CDR3 is TGTGCCAGCAGCCAAGAAAGACCAGGGGCCTTCGGGGAAAAACTGTTTTTT. Encoded protein: CASSQERPGAFGEKLFF.